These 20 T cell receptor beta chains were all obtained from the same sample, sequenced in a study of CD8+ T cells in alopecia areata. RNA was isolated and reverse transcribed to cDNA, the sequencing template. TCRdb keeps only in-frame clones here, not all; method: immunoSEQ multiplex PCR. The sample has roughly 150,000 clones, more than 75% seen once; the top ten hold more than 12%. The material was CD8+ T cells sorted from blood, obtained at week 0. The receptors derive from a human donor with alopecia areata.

CDR3 residues: CASSGRTNEKLFF. Here the CDR3 DNA reads TGTGCCAGCTCGGGACGGACTAATGAAAAACTGTTTTTT. The V call is TRBV6-1, the J call TRBJ1-4, with D possibly matching TRBD1 (5 bases). Germline CDR1 is MNHNS and CDR2 is SASEGT. The CDR3 has 13 amino acids. V lost 8 bases to trimming and J lost 2 bases, with 9 bases between them.

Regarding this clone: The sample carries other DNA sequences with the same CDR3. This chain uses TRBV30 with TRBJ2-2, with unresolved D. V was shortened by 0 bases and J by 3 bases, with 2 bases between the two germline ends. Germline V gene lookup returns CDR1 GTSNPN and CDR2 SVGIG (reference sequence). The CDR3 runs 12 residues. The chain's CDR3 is CAWSVDTGELFF. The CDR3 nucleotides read TGTGCCTGGAGTGTCGACACCGGGGAGCTGTTTTTT.

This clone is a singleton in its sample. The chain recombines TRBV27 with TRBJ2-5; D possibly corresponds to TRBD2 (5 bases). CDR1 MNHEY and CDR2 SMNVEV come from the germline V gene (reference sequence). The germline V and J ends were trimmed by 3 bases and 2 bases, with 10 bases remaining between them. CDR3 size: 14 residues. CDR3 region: CASSLRSGQETQYF. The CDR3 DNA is TGTGCCAGCAGTTTGAGGTCGGGACAAGAGACCCAGTACTTC.

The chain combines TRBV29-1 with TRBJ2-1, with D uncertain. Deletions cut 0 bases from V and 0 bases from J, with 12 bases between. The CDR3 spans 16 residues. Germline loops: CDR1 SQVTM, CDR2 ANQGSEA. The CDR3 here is CSVEDQDRSSYNEQFF. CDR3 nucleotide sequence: TGCAGCGTTGAAGATCAGGACCGGAGCTCCTACAATGAGCAGTTCTTC.

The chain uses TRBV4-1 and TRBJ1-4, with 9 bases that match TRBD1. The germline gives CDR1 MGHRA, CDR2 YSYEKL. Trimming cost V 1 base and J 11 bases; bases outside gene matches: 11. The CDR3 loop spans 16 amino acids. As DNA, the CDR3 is TGCGCCAGCAGCCAAGTTGCCGCGGGACAGGGACAGAAACTGTTTTTT. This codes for CASSQVAAGQGQKLFF.

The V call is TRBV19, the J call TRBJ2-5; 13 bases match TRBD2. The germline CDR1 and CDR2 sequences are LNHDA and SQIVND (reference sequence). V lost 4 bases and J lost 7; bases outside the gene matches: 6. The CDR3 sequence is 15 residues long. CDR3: CASSRGTSGTGTQYF. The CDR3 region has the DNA TGTGCCAGTAGTAGAGGGACTAGCGGGACTGGGACCCAGTACTTC.

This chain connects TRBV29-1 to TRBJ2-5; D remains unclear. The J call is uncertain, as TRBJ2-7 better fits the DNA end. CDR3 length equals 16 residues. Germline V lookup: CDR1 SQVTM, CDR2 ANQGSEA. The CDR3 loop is CSVEEFDPQILYEQYF. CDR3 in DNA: TGCAGCGTTGAAGAATTTGACCCACAGATTTTGTACGAGCAGTACTTC.

DNA of the CDR3: TGCGCCAGCAGCCAAGAGGCACGAGCCCTAGGGGATACGCAGTATTTT. Its protein is CASSQEARALGDTQYF. This rearrangement joins TRBV4-1 to TRBJ2-3; D uncertain. With 0 bases removed from V and 6 bases from J, the gap between germline ends came to 16 bases. CDR1 MGHRA and CDR2 YSYEKL come from the germline V gene. The CDR3 length is 16 residues.

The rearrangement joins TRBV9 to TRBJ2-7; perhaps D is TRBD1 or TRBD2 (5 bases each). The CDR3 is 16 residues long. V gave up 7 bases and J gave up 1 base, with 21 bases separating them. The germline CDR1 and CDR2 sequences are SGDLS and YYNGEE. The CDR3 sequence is CASAPGGAGTSYEQYF. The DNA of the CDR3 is TGTGCCAGCGCACCGGGTGGGGCGGGTACGTCCTACGAGCAGTACTTC.

In nucleotides, the CDR3 is TGTGCCAGCAGTGAATTGGCCAGCTACAATGAGCAGTTCTTC. Its protein product is CASSELASYNEQFF. V usage is TRBV6-1 and J usage is TRBJ2-1; the D is unclear. This CDR3 has 14 residues. Trimming shortened V by 2 bases and J by 3 bases, and 8 bases separated the two germline ends. CDR1 is MNHNS and CDR2 is SASEGT in the germline V gene.

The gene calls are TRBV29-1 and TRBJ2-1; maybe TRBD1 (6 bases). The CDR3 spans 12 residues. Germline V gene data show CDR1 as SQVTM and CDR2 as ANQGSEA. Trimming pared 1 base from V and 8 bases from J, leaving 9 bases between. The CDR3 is CSVEAGVHEQFF. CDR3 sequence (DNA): TGCAGCGTTGAAGCAGGGGTGCATGAGCAGTTCTTC.

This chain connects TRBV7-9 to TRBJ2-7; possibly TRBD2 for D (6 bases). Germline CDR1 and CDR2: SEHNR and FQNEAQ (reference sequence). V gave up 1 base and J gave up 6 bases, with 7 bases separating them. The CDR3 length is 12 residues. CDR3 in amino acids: CASSLGGAEQYF. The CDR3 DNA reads TGTGCCAGCAGCTTAGGCGGGGCCGAGCAGTACTTC. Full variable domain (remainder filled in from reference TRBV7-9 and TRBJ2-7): DTGVSQNPRHKITKRGQNVTFRCDPISEHNRLYWYRQTLGQGPEFLTYFQNEAQLEKSRLLSDRFSAERPKGSFSTLEIQRTEQGDSAMYLCASSLGGAEQYFGPGTRLTVT.

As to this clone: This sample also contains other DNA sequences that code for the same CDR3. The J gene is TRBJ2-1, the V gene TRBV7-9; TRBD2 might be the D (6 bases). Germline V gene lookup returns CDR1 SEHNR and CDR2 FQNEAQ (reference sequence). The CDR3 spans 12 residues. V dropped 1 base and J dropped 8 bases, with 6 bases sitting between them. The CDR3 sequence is CASSLGGDEQFF. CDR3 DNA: TGTGCCAGCAGCTTAGGGGGGGATGAGCAGTTCTTC.

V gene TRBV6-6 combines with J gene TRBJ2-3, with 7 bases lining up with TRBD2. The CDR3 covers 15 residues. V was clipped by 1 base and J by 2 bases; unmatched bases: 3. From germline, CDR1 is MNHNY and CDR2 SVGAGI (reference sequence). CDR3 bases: TGTGCCAGCAGTTACTTCGGGGGGAACACAGATACGCAGTATTTT. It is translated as CASSYFGGNTDTQYF.

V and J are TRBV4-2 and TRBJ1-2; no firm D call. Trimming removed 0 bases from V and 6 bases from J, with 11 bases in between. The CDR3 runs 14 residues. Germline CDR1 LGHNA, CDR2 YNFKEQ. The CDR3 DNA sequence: TGTGCCAGCAGCCAAGAATCGATGGGCAATGGCTACACCTTC. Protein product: CASSQESMGNGYTF.

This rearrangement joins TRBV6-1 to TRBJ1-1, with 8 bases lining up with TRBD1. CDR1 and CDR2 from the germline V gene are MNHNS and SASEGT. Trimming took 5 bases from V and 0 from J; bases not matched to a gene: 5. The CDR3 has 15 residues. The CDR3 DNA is TGTGCCAGCAGTCCGGGACAGGAGCTGAACACTGAAGCTTTCTTT. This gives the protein CASSPGQELNTEAFF.

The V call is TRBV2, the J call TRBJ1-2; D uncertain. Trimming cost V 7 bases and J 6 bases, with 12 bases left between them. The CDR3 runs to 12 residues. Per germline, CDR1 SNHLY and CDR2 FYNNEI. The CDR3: CASNTGTDGYTF. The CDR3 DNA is TGTGCCAGCAATACGGGAACTGATGGCTACACCTTC.

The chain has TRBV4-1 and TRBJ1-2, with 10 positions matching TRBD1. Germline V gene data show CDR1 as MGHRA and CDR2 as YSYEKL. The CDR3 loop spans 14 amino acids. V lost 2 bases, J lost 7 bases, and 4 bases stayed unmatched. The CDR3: CASSQSGQGFGYTF. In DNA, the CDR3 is TGCGCCAGCAGCCAATCGGGACAGGGGTTTGGCTACACCTTC.

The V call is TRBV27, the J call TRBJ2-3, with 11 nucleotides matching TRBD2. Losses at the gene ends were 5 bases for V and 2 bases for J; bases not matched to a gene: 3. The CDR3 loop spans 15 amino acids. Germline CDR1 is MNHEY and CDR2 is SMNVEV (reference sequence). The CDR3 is CASSQLAGDTDTQYF. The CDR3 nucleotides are TGTGCCAGCAGTCAACTAGCGGGGGACACAGATACGCAGTATTTT.

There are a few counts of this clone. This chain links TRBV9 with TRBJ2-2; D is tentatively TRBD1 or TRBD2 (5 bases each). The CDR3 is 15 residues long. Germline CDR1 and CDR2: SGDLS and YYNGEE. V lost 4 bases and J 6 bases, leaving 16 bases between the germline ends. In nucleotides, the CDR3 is TGTGCCAGCAGCCCCGGGACCCCCGCCGCCGGGGAGCTGTTTTTT. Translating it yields CASSPGTPAAGELFF.